Following are 3 T cell receptor beta chains from one sample sequenced in a study of T cell repertoires in cytomegalovirus infection. No cognate antigen is known for these TCRs. TCRdb analysed the reads with MiXCR anew, one entry per CDR3 protein. The table includes hundreds of thousands of distinct CDR3 sequences, 29% detected once. The sample in question was cultured PBMCs, obtained from culture after CMV antigen stimulation. All receptors come from a human donor in good health (CMV status not recorded). Some clones in this sample may be carry-over from other donors' samples.

V usage is TRBV6-6 and J usage is TRBJ2-5; D perhaps matches TRBD1 (6 bases). With 5 bases removed from V and 4 bases from J, the gap between germline ends came to 11 bases. Per germline, CDR1 MNHNY and CDR2 SVGAGI (reference sequence). CDR3 size: 13 residues. CDR3 region: CASSRTEGETQYF. In DNA form, the CDR3 reads TGTGCCAGCAGTCGGACAGAAGGAGAGACCCAGTACTTC.

The chain has TRBV6-1 and TRBJ2-7, with TRBD2 matching 11 bases. The germline gives CDR1 MNHNS, CDR2 SASEGT. Trimming took 7 bases from V and 5 from J; bases not matched to a gene: 7. The CDR3 is 14 residues long. The CDR3 DNA sequence: TGTGCCAGCAAACTAGCGGGAGATATGGACGAGCAGTACTTC. Translation: CASKLAGDMDEQYF.

J is TRBJ2-1 and V is TRBV28; TRBD2 aligns across 12 bases. The length of the CDR3 is 16 residues. Germline CDR1 reads MDHEN; CDR2 reads SYDVKM. Unmatched junction bases numbered 4, after V lost 3 bases and J lost 4 bases. CDR3 sequence (DNA): TGTGCCAGCAGTTTTAACCTAGCGGGGGGGTACAATGAGCAGTTCTTC. Protein: CASSFNLAGGYNEQFF.